Presented here are 14 T cell receptor beta chains from one specimen sequenced in a study of CD8+CD57+ T cells in acquired aplastic anemia. Genomic DNA templated the TCR beta VDJ and CDR3 profiling. TCRdb ran MiXCR on the reads and lists one entry per CDR3 protein. The profile shows about 210,000 distinct CDR3 sequences, around 60% of them singletons. What was sequenced was sorted CD4+, CD8+, or CD8+CD57+ T cells (not recorded which) from PBMCs. The receptors derive from a human donor in good health.

The V gene is TRBV19, the J gene TRBJ1-2; D gene unclear. The CDR3 is 11 residues long. V was clipped by 5 bases and J by 7 bases, with 8 bases between them. The germline V gene encodes CDR1 LNHDA and CDR2 SQIVND (reference sequence). The CDR3, as DNA: TGTGCCAGTAGTGGGAGGGTTGGCTACACCTTC. As protein: CASSGRVGYTF.

This clonotype was picked up a small number of times. The chain uses TRBV20-1 and TRBJ1-1; D ambiguous. V lost 3 bases and J 5 bases, leaving 13 bases between the germline ends. Germline V gene lookup returns CDR1 DFQATT and CDR2 SNEGSKA (reference sequence). This CDR3 is built from 13 residues. CDR3 nucleotide sequence: TGCAGTGCTAGTGGCCAGGTACGAACTGAAGCTTTCTTT. Translation: CSASGQVRTEAFF.

V usage is TRBV19 and J usage is TRBJ2-7; the match to TRBD2 covers 11 bases. CDR1 is LNHDA, CDR2 SQIVND, per germline (reference sequence). The CDR3 loop spans 15 amino acids. J lost 5 bases, V lost 4 bases, and 7 bases had no gene match. The CDR3 protein is CASSTPTSGIHEQYF. DNA for the CDR3: TGTGCCAGTAGTACCCCGACTAGCGGGATCCACGAGCAGTACTTC.

In its sample, this clonotype was seen many times. The rearrangement links TRBV2 to TRBJ1-2; 10 bases match TRBD1. J was trimmed by 3 bases and V by 4 bases; bases with no gene match: 5. The CDR3 loop spans 15 amino acids. Germline assignment: CDR1 SNHLY and CDR2 FYNNEI. Written as DNA, the CDR3 is TGTGCCAGCAGTGGCCCGGGACAGGGGTACTATGGCTACACCTTC. Its translation is CASSGPGQGYYGYTF.

There are a few counts of this clonotype. The chain recombines TRBV20-1 with TRBJ2-7; a possible D gene is TRBD2 (5 bases). CDR1 and CDR2 from the germline V gene are DFQATT and SNEGSKA (reference sequence). V shed 3 bases and J shed 4 bases, with 13 bases lying between them. The CDR3 runs 13 residues. The CDR3 loop reads CSARGSGAYEQYF. CDR3 in DNA: TGCAGTGCTAGGGGCAGCGGAGCGTACGAGCAGTACTTC.

The V call is TRBV29-1, the J call TRBJ1-2, with TRBD1 matching over 9 bases. Germline lookup yields CDR1 SQVTM and CDR2 ANQGSEA. V gave up 5 bases and J gave up 5 bases; unmatched junction bases: 3. The CDR3 spans 12 residues. This CDR3 reads CSVRGQGYGYTF. CDR3 bases: TGCAGCGTTCGGGGACAGGGTTATGGCTACACCTTC.

This clonotype was recorded only once. The chain recombines TRBV7-8 with TRBJ2-1; no firm D call. With 2 bases removed from V and 1 base from J, the gap between germline ends came to 6 bases. This CDR3 region has 14 residues. Germline CDR1 SGHVS, CDR2 FQNEAQ. The CDR3 nucleotides are TGTGCCAGCAGCTTACGGGTATCCTACAATGAGCAGTTCTTC. Residues: CASSLRVSYNEQFF.

The chain uses TRBV25-1 and TRBJ1-5, with a tentative D call TRBD1 (6 bases). Germline CDR1 MGHDK, CDR2 SYGVNS. Trimming shortened V by 6 bases and J by 1 base, and 16 bases separated the two germline ends. CDR3 length: 16 residues. The CDR3 here is CASSPLEGVSNQPQHF. CDR3 DNA sequence: TGTGCCAGCAGCCCGTTAGAGGGGGTCAGCAATCAGCCCCAGCATTTT.

The sample holds a few counts of this clonotype. The V call is TRBV20-1, the J call TRBJ2-3; D is unclear. This CDR3 is built from 13 residues. Trimming left V 1 base short and J 1 base short, with 6 bases between. Looked up from germline, CDR1 is DFQATT and CDR2 is SNEGSKA (reference sequence). The CDR3 DNA is TGCAGTGCTAGAGTAGCAGGCACAGATACGCAGTATTTT. This encodes CSARVAGTDTQYF.

The genes are TRBV7-9 and TRBJ2-1, with 9 bases lining up with TRBD1. This CDR3 is built from 15 residues. Germline CDR1 and CDR2: SEHNR and FQNEAQ (reference sequence). After removal of 6 bases from V and 1 base from J, the junction contained 4 bases not matched to a gene. The DNA of the CDR3 is TGTGCCAGCAGTCAACAGGGGGCTTCCTACAATGAGCAGTTCTTC. Protein product: CASSQQGASYNEQFF.

This clonotype was observed at least ten times. V usage is TRBV4-3 and J usage is TRBJ2-3; TRBD1 matches at 8 bases. This CDR3 spans 13 amino acids. V lost 3 bases to trimming and J lost 4 bases; unmatched junction nucleotides: 0. Germline V gene data show CDR1 as LGHNA and CDR2 as YSLEER. CDR3 DNA sequence: TGCGCCAGCAGCCAGACAGGGGCAGATACGCAGTATTTT. It translates to CASSQTGADTQYF.

This clonotype was detected ten times or more. V usage is TRBV11-2 and J usage is TRBJ2-7; possibly TRBD2 for D (7 bases). CDR1 is SGHAT and CDR2 is FQNNGV in the germline V gene. The CDR3 extends over 14 amino acids. Trimming shortened V by 3 bases and J by 3 bases, and 12 bases separated the two germline ends. The CDR3 nucleotides read TGTGCCAGCAGCTTTCCGGGGGGCGGCTACGAGCAGTACTTC. This translates into CASSFPGGGYEQYF.

The chain couples TRBV10-2 to TRBJ2-3; no clear D gene. V was pared by 5 bases and J by 4 bases, with 10 bases between. The V gene's germline CDR1 is WSHSY and CDR2 SAAADI. CDR3 size: 13 residues. In DNA, the CDR3 is TGCGCCAGCAGTTCCTTCCCCGCAGATACGCAGTATTTT. This gives the protein CASSSFPADTQYF.

This chain links TRBV29-1 with TRBJ2-5, with D perhaps TRBD1 or TRBD2 (5 bases each). CDR1 and CDR2 (germline): SQVTM, ANQGSEA. The V end lost 0 bases, the J end lost 0 bases, and 11 bases lay between the germline ends. The CDR3 has 15 amino acids. The CDR3 loop is CSVEDGTEYQETQYF. The CDR3 DNA sequence: TGCAGCGTTGAAGACGGGACCGAGTACCAAGAGACCCAGTACTTC.